This T cell receptor (beta chain) is drawn from a study of T cell repertoires in cytomegalovirus infection. Study-wide context: Public TCR beta signatures were indicative of both CMV infection and a matching HLA type.

V was pared by 5 bases and J by 5 bases, with 18 bases of the junction left unmatched. Looked up from germline, CDR1 is SGHVS and CDR2 is FQNEAQ. This CDR3 has 18 amino acids. Via MiXCR, TCRdb re-called the reads, giving one row per CDR3 protein. The top ten clones hold around 13% of a sample with some 440,000 distinct CDR3 sequences, roughly a third of them seen once. The V gene is TRBV7-8, the J gene TRBJ2-5; 9 nucleotides line up with TRBD2. The material sequenced was PBMCs. The receptor comes from a human donor in good health (CMV status not recorded). Some clones in this sample may be carry-over from other donors' samples. This chain's CDR3 is CASSPGRGAGGRRETQYF. The CDR3 DNA follows: TGTGCCAGCAGCCCCGGGAGGGGGGCGGGGGGGCGTAGGGAGACCCAGTACTTC.